Below are 27 T cell receptor beta chains sequenced from a single sample in a study of vaccination effects on CD4 cells after COVID-19. The repertoire was sequenced with immunoSEQ multiplex PCR; TCRdb's copy has only in-frame clones and lacks some. The top ten hold roughly 11% of the sample, which has tens of thousands of clones, approximately 64% seen once. Antigen-specific CD4+ T cells expanded by the ViraFEST assay with viral peptide pools were then sequenced. Having been cultured for 10 days, the cells underwent CD4+ T cell isolation. Vaccine recipients lacked prior SARS-CoV-2 infection and had negative nucleocapsid antibodies. Their antigens remain unidentified. Sequenced material: CD4+ T cells from PBMCs cultured with HCoV-NL63 spike peptides, taken before COVID-19 vaccination. The receptors derive from a human donor who received a COVID-19 vaccine.

A few counts support this clone. The rearrangement uses TRBV10-1 and TRBJ2-3; a possible D gene is TRBD1 (5 bases). The length of the CDR3 is 14 residues. Germline V gives CDR1 WNHNN, CDR2 SYGVQD (reference sequence). V was shortened by 6 bases and J by 3 bases, with 13 bases between the two germline ends. CDR3 sequence (DNA): TGCGCCAGCAGCCAAGGACATGCAACAGATACGCAGTATTTT. It yields the protein CASSQGHATDTQYF.

The chain links TRBV5-1 to TRBJ1-2; D unresolved. The CDR3 is 13 residues long. The V end was cut by 5 bases, the J end by 2 bases, with 10 bases between. Germline V gives CDR1 SGHRS, CDR2 YFSETQ. CDR3 loop: CASRATPNYGYTF. For the CDR3, the DNA is TGCGCCAGCAGGGCGACGCCCAACTATGGCTACACCTTC.

This clone occurred once. The chain is built from TRBV27 and TRBJ2-7; 11 nucleotides match TRBD1. V lost 5 bases, J lost 3 bases, and 9 bases stayed unmatched. CDR3 size: 16 residues. CDR1 is MNHEY and CDR2 is SMNVEV in the germline V gene (reference sequence). The CDR3 coding sequence is TGTGCCAGCAGTCCGCCTGGGACAGGGGGGATCTACGAGCAGTACTTC. This sequence encodes CASSPPGTGGIYEQYF.

V gene TRBV5-5 combines with J gene TRBJ2-3; TRBD2 matches 7 bases. The V segment lost 0 bases and the J segment 0 bases; nucleotides outside the gene matches: 4. Germline V gene sequence: CDR1 SGHKS, CDR2 YYEKEE (reference sequence). The CDR3 extends over 16 amino acids. The CDR3 coding sequence is TGTGCCAGCAGCTTGGTACTAGCGCAAAGCACAGATACGCAGTATTTT. Translated, it gives CASSLVLAQSTDTQYF.

This chain connects TRBV3-1 (or the pseudogene TRBV3-2) to TRBJ2-3; 7 bases are a match to TRBD2. The CDR3 has 15 amino acids. Germline trimming cut 1 base from V and 1 base from J; bases unmatched to any gene: 2. The V gene's germline CDR1 is LGHDT and CDR2 YNNKEL (reference sequence). In DNA, the CDR3 is TGTGCCAGCAGCCAAGGACTAGCCCGCACAGATACGCAGTATTTT. It translates to CASSQGLARTDTQYF.

The rearrangement uses TRBV7-9 and TRBJ2-2; 7 bases match TRBD2. This CDR3 region has 16 residues. Trimming removed 4 bases from V and 3 bases from J; junction bases left unmatched: 8. Germline CDR1 SEHNR, CDR2 FQNEAQ (reference sequence). CDR3 bases: TGTGCCAGCAGCTGGCTTACGGGAGGCCACACCGGGGAGCTGTTTTTT. Encoded protein: CASSWLTGGHTGELFF.

The V gene is TRBV11-2, the J gene TRBJ2-7; possibly TRBD1 for D (6 bases). V was shortened by 5 bases and J by 2 bases, with 10 bases between the two germline ends. Per germline, CDR1 SGHAT and CDR2 FQNNGV. The CDR3 is 13 residues long. The CDR3 DNA is TGTGCCAGCAGCCTAAGGACAGCCTACGAGCAGTACTTC. Translated, it gives CASSLRTAYEQYF.

This clone was detected a few times. The chain is built from TRBV6-5 and TRBJ2-7; TRBD2 matches 10 bases. The CDR3 spans 15 residues. V trimming: 6 bases; J trimming: 0 bases; junction bases outside the gene matches: 5. Per germline, CDR1 MNHEY and CDR2 SVGAGI. The CDR3 nucleotides are TGTGCCAGCAGGACCGTAGCGGGAGGCTCCTACGAGCAGTACTTC. Residues: CASRTVAGGSYEQYF.

J is TRBJ2-7 and V is TRBV7-9, with 10 bases that match TRBD2. The CDR3 has 16 amino acids. The germline V gene has CDR1 SEHNR and CDR2 FQNEAQ (reference sequence). The V gene end was trimmed by 3 bases and the J gene end by 1 base; junction bases not matched to a gene: 6. The CDR3 spells CASSFALAGGSYEQYF. CDR3 nucleotide sequence: TGTGCCAGCAGCTTCGCTTTAGCGGGGGGATCCTACGAGCAGTACTTC.

CDR3: CASSSSVPGSYEQYF. CDR3 coding DNA: TGTGCCAGCAGTTCGTCGGTCCCAGGGTCCTACGAGCAGTACTTC. The chain links TRBV6-5 to TRBJ2-7; D perhaps matches TRBD1 (5 bases). Germline V gene lookup returns CDR1 MNHEY and CDR2 SVGAGI. V shed 4 bases and J shed 1 base, with 14 bases lying between them. CDR3 length equals 15 residues.

The sample holds one count of this clone. This chain uses TRBV2 with TRBJ2-1, with D perhaps TRBD1 (6 bases). Deletions cut 6 bases from V and 7 bases from J, with 19 bases between. Germline loops: CDR1 SNHLY, CDR2 FYNNEI. The CDR3 sequence is 15 residues long. The CDR3 DNA sequence: TGTGCCAGCAGCTCTCGCCTACAGGGTATAAATGAGCAGTTCTTC. Protein sequence: CASSSRLQGINEQFF.

This clone was recorded once. This rearrangement joins TRBV2 to TRBJ1-6, with unresolved D. The ends were cut back, 7 bases at V and 19 bases at J, with 23 bases in the middle. CDR1 and CDR2 from the germline V gene are SNHLY and FYNNEI. The CDR3 has 13 residues. The CDR3 is CASIFIASARLHF. The CDR3 DNA follows: TGTGCCAGCATTTTCATAGCGTCTGCCAGATTACACTTT. The whole variable domain, filled in from reference TRBV2 and TRBJ1-6, reads EPEVTQTPSHQVTQMGQEVILRCVPISNHLYFYWYRQILGQKVEFLVSFYNNEISEKSEIFDDQFSVERPDGSNFTLKIRSTKLEDSAMYFCASIFIASARLHFGNGTRLTVT.

The rearrangement joins TRBV27 to TRBJ2-2, with 8 bases that match TRBD2. The CDR3 sequence is 16 residues long. Germline V lookup: CDR1 MNHEY, CDR2 SMNVEV (reference sequence). With 3 bases clipped from V and 6 bases from J, the junction kept 9 bases outside the gene matches. CDR3 coding DNA: TGTGCCAGCAGTTTGGCCGGGACTAGGTCTGCCGGGGAGCTGTTTTTT. It is translated as CASSLAGTRSAGELFF.

A remark on this clone: Other nucleotide sequences in the sample specify the same CDR3. The chain couples TRBV7-8 to TRBJ1-1; possible D gene TRBD1, 5 bases. The CDR3 is made up of 16 amino acids. V was pared by 7 bases and J by 4 bases, with 22 bases between. CDR1 and CDR2 (germline): SGHVS, FQNEAQ. CDR3 in amino acids: CASNNLGGGLGTEAFF. In DNA, the CDR3 is TGTGCCAGCAACAATTTGGGGGGGGGATTGGGCACTGAAGCTTTCTTT.

This clone has more than one count but fewer than ten. The genes are TRBV15 and TRBJ2-1; TRBD2 aligns across 7 bases. V shed 6 bases and J 0 bases; nucleotides not matched to a gene: 11. In germline, CDR1 is LNHNV, CDR2 YYDKDF (reference sequence). This CDR3 has 17 amino acids. The CDR3 loop reads CATRIERAGTSYNEQFF. CDR3 nucleotides: TGTGCCACCAGGATAGAGCGAGCGGGGACCTCCTACAATGAGCAGTTCTTC. Together with reference TRBV15 and TRBJ2-1, the CDR3 gives the full variable domain: DAMVIQNPRYQVTQFGKPVTLSCSQTLNHNVMYWYQQKSSQAPKLLFHYYDKDFNNEADTPDNFQSRRPNTSFCFLDIRSPGLGDTAMYLCATRIERAGTSYNEQFFGPGTRLTVL.

The V and J genes are TRBV13 and TRBJ2-1; D might be TRBD2 (7 bases). Between the trimmed V and J ends, which lost 5 bases and 5 bases, there was a span of 19 bases. The germline V gene has CDR1 PRHDT and CDR2 FYEKMQ (reference sequence). The CDR3 spans 16 residues. CDR3 bases: TGTGCCAGCAGCCTCTGGGGGGGCCTTATGGACAATGAGCAGTTCTTC. It codes for CASSLWGGLMDNEQFF. The full variable domain, completed using reference TRBV13 and TRBJ2-1, is AAGVIQSPRHLIKEKRETATLKCYPIPRHDTVYWYQQGPGQDPQFLISFYEKMQSDKGSIPDRFSAQQFSDYHSELNMSSLELGDSALYFCASSLWGGLMDNEQFFGPGTRLTVL.

This clone has more than one count but fewer than ten. The chain carries TRBV2 and TRBJ2-2, with D uncertain. Per the germline V gene, CDR1 is SNHLY and CDR2 is FYNNEI. The ends were cut back, 6 bases at V and 5 bases at J, with 10 bases in the middle. The length of the CDR3 is 13 residues. The chain's CDR3 is CASSPRWTGELFF. CDR3 nucleotide sequence: TGTGCCAGCAGCCCACGATGGACCGGGGAGCTGTTTTTT. The whole variable domain, remainder taken from reference TRBV2 and TRBJ2-2, is EPEVTQTPSHQVTQMGQEVILRCVPISNHLYFYWYRQILGQKVEFLVSFYNNEISEKSEIFDDQFSVERPDGSNFTLKIRSTKLEDSAMYFCASSPRWTGELFFGEGSRLTVL.

V usage is TRBV15 and J usage is TRBJ2-5; TRBD2 might be the D (5 bases). From germline, CDR1 is LNHNV and CDR2 YYDKDF (reference sequence). Trimming removed 0 bases from V and 3 bases from J, with 8 bases in between. This CDR3 spans 14 amino acids. In nucleotides, the CDR3 is TGTGCCACCAGCAGAGATCCAGCGGAAGAGACCCAGTACTTC. Protein product: CATSRDPAEETQYF.

This rearrangement joins TRBV30 to TRBJ1-5, with no clear D. Germline loops: CDR1 GTSNPN, CDR2 SVGIG (reference sequence). The V and J ends lost 1 base and 6 bases respectively, with 13 bases between them. The CDR3 is 14 amino acids. This chain's CDR3 is CAWSDLTEGQPQHF. CDR3 bases: TGTGCCTGGAGTGACCTCACAGAAGGTCAGCCCCAGCATTTT.

CDR3 nucleotides: TGTGCCAGCAGCTCCGAGGTGGAAAAACTGTTTTTT. Its protein is CASSSEVEKLFF. The chain joins TRBV3-1 (or the pseudogene TRBV3-2) to TRBJ1-4; no clear D. The CDR3 contains 12 residues. Looked up from germline, CDR1 is LGHDT and CDR2 is YNNKEL (reference sequence). Between the trimmed V and J ends, which lost 5 bases and 8 bases, there was a span of 9 bases.

V is TRBV10-3 and J is TRBJ1-2, with 7 nucleotides matching TRBD1. The trim removed 2 bases at V and 6 bases at J, leaving 9 bases unmatched. CDR3 length equals 15 residues. Germline lookup yields CDR1 ENHRY and CDR2 SYGVKD. In nucleotides, the CDR3 is TGTGCCATCAGTGAGCCCGGACAGGTTCGACATGGCTACACCTTC. As protein: CAISEPGQVRHGYTF.

The chain links TRBV10-1 to TRBJ1-2, with D possibly TRBD1 on 5 matching bases. The germline V gene encodes CDR1 WNHNN and CDR2 SYGVQD (reference sequence). V dropped 6 bases and J dropped 2 bases, with 10 bases sitting between them. This CDR3 is built from 13 residues. The DNA for the CDR3 is TGCGCCAGCAGCTGGGACGGCAACTATGGCTACACCTTC. Translated, it gives CASSWDGNYGYTF.

The count of this clone is one. V is TRBV5-1 and J is TRBJ1-1; D may be TRBD1 (6 bases). The V end lost 3 bases, the J end lost 4 bases, and 10 bases lay between the germline ends. The CDR3 has 13 amino acids. Germline lookup yields CDR1 SGHRS and CDR2 YFSETQ. The CDR3 region is CASSSETGTEAFF. The CDR3 region has the DNA TGCGCCAGCAGCTCCGAGACAGGCACTGAAGCTTTCTTT.

This clone was observed a single time. The rearrangement links TRBV9 to TRBJ1-1; no clear D gene. V gave up 4 bases and J gave up 8 bases, with 9 bases separating them. Germline V gene sequence: CDR1 SGDLS, CDR2 YYNGEE. The length of the CDR3 is 11 residues. This chain's CDR3 is CASSPQREAFF. In DNA form, the CDR3 reads TGTGCCAGCAGCCCCCAGCGGGAAGCTTTCTTT.

This sequence joins TRBV5-1 and TRBJ1-5; D call uncertain. This CDR3 contains 14 residues. Germline V gene sequence: CDR1 SGHRS, CDR2 YFSETQ. Trimming left V 1 base short and J 4 bases short, with 9 bases between. The CDR3 sequence is CASSLTPHNQPQHF. The CDR3 DNA sequence: TGCGCCAGCAGCTTGACACCGCATAATCAGCCCCAGCATTTT. Variable domain in full (rest from reference TRBV5-1 and TRBJ1-5): KAGVTQTPRYLIKTRGQQVTLSCSPISGHRSVSWYQQTPGQGLQFLFEYFSETQRNKGNFPGRFSGRQFSNSRSEMNVSTLELGDSALYLCASSLTPHNQPQHFGDGTRLSIL.

V is TRBV9 and J is TRBJ2-5; D may correspond to TRBD1 or TRBD2 (6 bases each). There are 14 residues in the CDR3. V lost 0 bases to trimming and J lost 7 bases, with 13 bases between them. CDR1 SGDLS and CDR2 YYNGEE come from the germline V gene. The CDR3 sequence is CASSVEGGAGTQYF. As DNA, the CDR3 is TGTGCCAGCAGCGTAGAGGGGGGAGCAGGGACCCAGTACTTC.

This clone has more than one count but fewer than ten. The V gene is TRBV5-1, the J gene TRBJ1-1; no reliable D call. Germline assignment: CDR1 SGHRS and CDR2 YFSETQ. This CDR3 has 13 amino acids. Trimming removed 0 bases from V and 5 bases from J, with 8 bases in between. CDR3 DNA: TGCGCCAGCAGCTTGGGCATAGAGACTGAAGCTTTCTTT. It encodes CASSLGIETEAFF.